These T cell receptor beta chains were read from a single sample in a study of blood T cell repertoires in COVID-19. The protocol was immunoSEQ multiplex PCR, while the TCRdb copy is restricted to in-frame clones and leaves out a portion. The sample includes 59,000 or so clones, 70% to 75% of them seen just once. The specimen sequenced was peripheral blood. The receptor set was obtained from a woman aged 50 to 60 with active or convalescent COVID-19. Each CDR3 is given with its conserved first and last residue. A D gene is named only where the DNA matches it firmly. A row's size may be missing; if present it is once, few, many or a size class.

cdr3_aa,cdr3_nt,clone_size,v_call,cdr3_length,d_call,j_call
CASNKGGGRRADTQYF,TGTGCCAGCAACAAAGGGGGCGGGAGGAGAGCAGATACGCAGTATTTT,once,TRBV7-6,16,-,TRBJ2-3
CAWVGQGGSYGYTF,TGTGCCTGGGTCGGACAGGGAGGATCCTATGGCTACACTTTC,-,TRBV30,14,TRBD1,TRBJ1-2
CASSLEGLGSYEQYF,TGCGCCAGCAGCTTGGAGGGACTAGGGTCCTACGAGCAGTACTTC,-,TRBV5-1,15,TRBD2,TRBJ2-7
CASSIDHRYYEQYF,TGTGCCAGTAGTATAGATCACAGGTACTACGAGCAGTACTTC,few,TRBV19,14,-,TRBJ2-7
CASSFFINEKLFF,TGTGCCAGCAGTTTTTTTATTAATGAAAAACTGTTTTTT,-,TRBV27,13,-,TRBJ1-4
CASSLRAGLSYNSPLHF,TGTGCCAGCAGTTTAAGAGCAGGTCTGTCCTATAATTCACCCCTCCACTTT,-,TRBV27,17,-,TRBJ1-6
CASSQRQGLGEQYF,TGCGCCAGCAGCCAACGACAGGGCTTGGGGGAGCAGTACTTC,few,TRBV5-1,14,TRBD1,TRBJ2-7
CASRIGQAMQETQYF,TGCGCCAGCAGGATTGGACAGGCGATGCAAGAGACCCAGTACTTC,-,TRBV5-1,15,TRBD1,TRBJ2-5
CASSLAGSYNEQFF,TGCGCCAGCAGCTTGGCCGGTAGTTACAATGAGCAGTTCTTC,-,TRBV5-1,14,-,TRBJ2-1
CASSQDSRGGSPLHF,TGTGCCAGCAGCCAAGATTCCAGAGGAGGTTCACCCCTCCACTTT,few,TRBV14,15,-,TRBJ1-6
CSVENQGWTNTEAFF,TGCAGCGTTGAAAATCAGGGGTGGACGAACACTGAAGCTTTCTTT,-,TRBV29-1,15,-,TRBJ1-1
CASSVRTVNSNQPQHF,TGTGCCAGTAGTGTACGGACAGTTAATAGCAATCAGCCCCAGCATTTT,-,TRBV19,16,-,TRBJ1-5
CASSLEEPDVSGYTF,TGCGCCAGCAGCTTGGAGGAGCCCGATGTCAGTGGCTACACCTTC,few,TRBV5-1,15,-,TRBJ1-2
CASSESFLSYEQYF,TGTGCCAGCAGTGAAAGTTTTCTGAGTTACGAGCAGTACTTC,-,TRBV2,14,-,TRBJ2-7
CASGLAGIETQYF,TGTGCCAGCGGACTAGCGGGAATTGAGACCCAGTACTTC,-,TRBV25-1,13,TRBD2,TRBJ2-5
CASSQAGGGENSPLHF,TGTGCCAGCAGCCAAGCGGGAGGGGGCGAAAATTCACCCCTCCACTTT,few,TRBV4-2,16,TRBD1,TRBJ1-6
CASSYQRGAGETQYF,TGTGCCAGCAGTTACCAGCGGGGGGCTGGAGAGACCCAGTACTTC,-,TRBV6-5,15,TRBD2,TRBJ2-5
CASNRIAGVSEQYF,TGTGCCAGCAATAGGATAGCGGGAGTAAGTGAGCAGTACTTC,-,TRBV6-5,14,TRBD2,TRBJ2-7
CASSLGAGDEQFF,TGTGCCAGCAGCTTAGGGGCAGGGGATGAGCAGTTCTTC,-,TRBV7-3,13,-,TRBJ2-1
CASRTTWDRDYEQYF,TGTGCCAGCAGGACCACATGGGACAGAGACTACGAGCAGTACTTC,-,TRBV28,15,TRBD1,TRBJ2-7
CAISASTGASTDTQYF,TGTGCCATCAGTGCGTCGACAGGGGCTAGCACAGATACGCAGTATTTT,-,TRBV10-3,16,TRBD1,TRBJ2-3
CASGTANTGELFF,TGTGCCAGCGGGACAGCGAACACCGGGGAGCTGTTTTTT,many,TRBV6-5,13,TRBD1,TRBJ2-2
CASSVRGRYTEAFF,TGTGCCAGCAGTGTGCGGGGGCGGTACACTGAAGCTTTCTTT,-,TRBV2,14,-,TRBJ1-1
CSASLAVGFMNTEAFF,TGCAGTGCTAGTCTTGCCGTCGGGTTTATGAACACTGAAGCTTTCTTT,-,TRBV20-1,16,-,TRBJ1-1
CASSSLSWAGSYNEQFF,TGTGCCAGCTCCAGCCTTAGCTGGGCGGGCTCCTACAATGAGCAGTTCTTC,-,TRBV2,17,-,TRBJ2-1
CASRKQGVPYNEQFF,TGTGCCAGCAGGAAACAGGGAGTCCCCTACAATGAGCAGTTCTTC,-,TRBV14,15,-,TRBJ2-1
CASSPSGVVGYNSPLHF,TGTGCCAGCTCACCGTCAGGGGTAGTGGGGTATAATTCACCCCTCCACTTT,few,TRBV18,17,-,TRBJ1-6
CASSPALAKNIQYF,TGTGCCAGCAGCCCCGCGTTAGCCAAAAACATTCAGTACTTC,few,TRBV3-1/TRBV3-2,14,-,TRBJ2-4
CASSARQGTREKLFF,TGTGCCAGCAGCGCTCGACAGGGAACAAGAGAAAAACTGTTTTTT,-,TRBV11-1,15,TRBD1,TRBJ1-4
CASSHMTGGLHYGYTF,TGCGCCAGCAGCCATATGACCGGTGGGCTTCACTATGGCTACACCTTC,few,TRBV4-1,16,-,TRBJ1-2
CASSPRTGRHGYTF,TGTGCCAGCAGTCCGAGAACAGGGCGGCACGGCTACACCTTC,-,TRBV6-5,14,-,TRBJ1-2